Presented here are 16 T cell receptor beta chains from one specimen sequenced in a study of regulatory T cells in long-lasting Graves disease. The sample's time point: newly diagnosed GD, antithyroid drugs for less than 3 months. PBMC-derived RNA was used for the TCR library. Construction of TCR beta libraries relied on iRepertoire HTBI primers and on Arm-PCR targeting CDR3 regions. TCRdb analysed the multiplex PCR reads with MiXCR anew, one entry per CDR3 protein. Among 400,000 to 550,000 distinct CDR3 sequences, roughly 17% were seen once, and the ten largest hold 20% to 25%. This sample also appeared in a second study, on T cells in Graves' hyperthyroidism and ophthalmopathy.

Source: peripheral blood mononuclear cells (PBMCs), taken at new diagnosis, from a patient treated with antithyroid drugs. The receptors were gathered from a woman between 18 and 30 years old with Graves disease.

In this sample, this clonotype turned up many times. The chain carries TRBV2 and TRBJ2-7; TRBD1 matches 7 bases. From germline, CDR1 is SNHLY and CDR2 FYNNEI. The CDR3 contains 12 residues. The junction had 4 bases not matched to a gene; V was cut back by 4 bases and J by 7 bases. CDR3: CASSVGGLEQYF. The CDR3 region has the DNA TGTGCCAGCAGTGTAGGGGGCTTGGAGCAGTACTTC.

The rearrangement uses TRBV30 and TRBJ1-2; TRBD1 aligns across 11 bases. The V gene end was trimmed by 2 bases and the J gene end by 8 bases; junction bases not matched to a gene: 4. Germline V gene lookup returns CDR1 GTSNPN and CDR2 SVGIG (reference sequence). The CDR3 sequence is 13 residues long. This CDR3 is CAWSPDRGLGYTF. The CDR3 DNA is TGTGCCTGGAGTCCGGACAGGGGGCTGGGCTACACCTTC.

This clonotype was recorded many times. The CDR3 nucleotides are TGTGCCAGCAGCCTCTGGGGGACAGGGGGAGGCGAGCAGTACTTC. Translating gives CASSLWGTGGGEQYF. The genes are TRBV28 and TRBJ2-7; 11 nucleotides agree with TRBD1. The CDR3 spans 15 residues. Germline V gene data show CDR1 as MDHEN and CDR2 as SYDVKM. The trim removed 6 bases at V and 6 bases at J, leaving 10 bases unmatched.

This clonotype was detected ten times or more. The chain employs TRBV5-1 and TRBJ2-4; 8 bases map to TRBD2. Trimming took 1 base from V and 4 from J; bases not matched to a gene: 4. CDR3 length equals 15 residues. The germline gives CDR1 SGHRS, CDR2 YFSETQ. CDR3 nucleotide sequence: TGCGCCAGCAGCTTGACAGCGGGAGTGAAAAACATTCAGTACTTC. Translated: CASSLTAGVKNIQYF. The variable domain in full, completed from reference TRBV5-1 and TRBJ2-4, reads KAGVTQTPRYLIKTRGQQVTLSCSPISGHRSVSWYQQTPGQGLQFLFEYFSETQRNKGNFPGRFSGRQFSNSRSEMNVSTLELGDSALYLCASSLTAGVKNIQYFGAGTRLSVL.

This clonotype appeared many times. The chain employs TRBV6-2 or TRBV6-3 and TRBJ2-3; D call uncertain. V gave up 8 bases and J gave up 0 bases, with 15 bases separating them. Per the germline V gene, CDR1 is MNHEY and CDR2 is SVGEGT. The CDR3 loop spans 15 amino acids. Here the CDR3 DNA reads TGTGCCAGCGCCTTAGGGCAGGCGAGCACAGATACGCAGTATTTT. This sequence encodes CASALGQASTDTQYF.

The sample holds many counts of this clonotype. The V call is TRBV12-3 or TRBV12-4, the J call TRBJ2-4; 7 bases line up with TRBD1. With 5 bases clipped from V and 0 bases from J, the junction kept 10 bases outside the gene matches. The CDR3 sequence is 17 residues long. The CDR3 bases are TGTGCCAGCAGTCGCGTAGGGACAGCACTAGCCAAAAACATTCAGTACTTC. Encoded protein: CASSRVGTALAKNIQYF.

The V call is TRBV28, the J call TRBJ2-7; D is tentatively TRBD1 or TRBD2 (5 bases each). The germline gives CDR1 MDHEN, CDR2 SYDVKM. The CDR3 is 15 residues long. V lost 3 bases to trimming and J lost 0 bases, with 12 bases between them. The chain's CDR3 is CASSFGTFSSYEQYF. The CDR3 nucleotides read TGTGCCAGCAGTTTCGGGACCTTCAGCTCCTACGAGCAGTACTTC.

This clonotype was found a few times. V usage is TRBV4-1 and J usage is TRBJ2-7; TRBD1 matches 8 bases. Germline V CDR1 and CDR2: MGHRA, YSYEKL. The CDR3 has 13 amino acids. Trimming cost V 1 base and J 6 bases; bases outside gene matches: 2. The DNA for the CDR3 is TGCGCCAGCAGCCAAGTGACAGGGGCCGAGCAGTACTTC. Its protein is CASSQVTGAEQYF.

In its sample, this clonotype was seen many times. This chain links TRBV18 with TRBJ1-2, with no clear D. CDR1 and CDR2 from the germline V gene are KGHSH and LQKENI. The germline V and J ends were trimmed by 2 bases and 4 bases, with 11 bases remaining between them. This CDR3 spans 14 amino acids. CDR3 sequence reads: CASSPSMGSYGYTF. The CDR3 DNA is TGTGCCAGCTCACCATCGATGGGGTCCTATGGCTACACCTTC.

V gene TRBV24-1 combines with J gene TRBJ2-3; 12 nucleotides match TRBD2. The V gene end was trimmed by 2 bases and the J gene end by 4 bases; junction bases not matched to a gene: 0. Germline V gives CDR1 KGHDR, CDR2 SFDVKD. This CDR3 contains 15 residues. CDR3 amino acids: CATSDSSGRADTQYF. CDR3 sequence (DNA): TGTGCCACCAGTGATTCTAGCGGGAGGGCAGATACGCAGTATTTT.

This clonotype was seen more than once but under ten times. The chain combines TRBV12-3 or TRBV12-4 with TRBJ2-1, with TRBD2 matching 12 bases. J lost 4 bases, V lost 3 bases, and 13 bases had no gene match. The CDR3 has 19 residues. The CDR3 bases are TGTGCCAGCAGTTTTGCCCCCAAGCCGGGACTAGCGGGTTACAATGAGCAGTTCTTC. It is translated as CASSFAPKPGLAGYNEQFF.

The rearrangement joins TRBV10-3 to TRBJ2-3; 9 nucleotides align to TRBD1. The trim removed 5 bases at V and 3 bases at J, leaving 3 bases unmatched. The germline V gene encodes CDR1 ENHRY and CDR2 SYGVKD. CDR3 size: 14 residues. The CDR3, as DNA: TGTGCCATCAGTTACAGGGGGCCGACAGATACGCAGTATTTT. It is translated as CAISYRGPTDTQYF.

The gene calls are TRBV6-1 and TRBJ2-2, with 9 bases aligning to TRBD2. Germline assignment: CDR1 MNHNS and CDR2 SASEGT. V shed 4 bases, J shed 4 bases, and the junction held 7 bases outside the gene matches. The CDR3 spans 16 residues. The CDR3 region has the DNA TGTGCCAGCAGTGGATTAGCGGGAGCTGCCACCGGGGAGCTGTTTTTT. This codes for CASSGLAGAATGELFF.

This clonotype showed up just a few times. V usage is TRBV5-1 and J usage is TRBJ1-3; maybe TRBD1 (6 bases). The CDR3 length is 15 residues. V dropped 4 bases and J dropped 4 bases, with 15 bases sitting between them. The germline V gene has CDR1 SGHRS and CDR2 YFSETQ. The CDR3 bases are TGCGCCAGCAGCGGACCGGGACACCGAGGAAACACCATATATTTT. This translates into CASSGPGHRGNTIYF.

This chain joins TRBV20-1 and TRBJ2-7; 13 nucleotides line up with TRBD2. Germline V gene data show CDR1 as DFQATT and CDR2 as SNEGSKA (reference sequence). The CDR3 contains 16 residues. J gave up 2 bases and V 3 bases, and 7 bases lay outside the gene matches. The CDR3 is CSARSPTSGGPYEQYF. The DNA for the CDR3 is TGCAGTGCTAGGTCCCCGACTAGCGGGGGGCCCTACGAGCAGTACTTC.

The sample holds many counts of this clonotype. The V gene is TRBV30, the J gene TRBJ1-1, with D unresolved. The CDR3 contains 12 residues. V lost 4 bases and J 5 bases, leaving 11 bases between the germline ends. Germline V gives CDR1 GTSNPN, CDR2 SVGIG (reference sequence). The CDR3 spells CAWKGGGTEAFF. The CDR3 bases are TGTGCCTGGAAGGGCGGCGGGACTGAAGCTTTCTTT.